The 18 T cell receptor beta chains reported below all come from one sample, sequenced in a study of beta chain features in type 1 diabetes. The isolated RNA, all of it, was reverse transcribed, so expressed TCRB transcripts were what got sequenced. The table came from immunoSEQ multiplex PCR; TCRdb's copy has only in-frame clones and leaves some out. The profile shows 160,000 or so clones, roughly 10% of them singletons. The sample consisted of central memory CD4+ T cells from blood. Every receptor here comes from a young man in good health.

This clone occurred once. The chain joins TRBV30 to TRBJ1-1; 8 nucleotides match TRBD1. V was pared by 3 bases and J by 0 bases, with 9 bases of the junction left unmatched. From germline, CDR1 is GTSNPN and CDR2 SVGIG (reference sequence). The CDR3 is 16 residues long. The CDR3 DNA sequence: TGTGCCTGGAGAGTCGGACAGGGAACCTTGAACACTGAAGCTTTCTTT. Its protein is CAWRVGQGTLNTEAFF.

This clone has just a few counts. The rearrangement joins TRBV11-2 to TRBJ2-3; 7 nucleotides line up with TRBD2. The germline gives CDR1 SGHAT, CDR2 FQNNGV. The CDR3 has 16 residues. J lost 0 bases, V lost 5 bases, and 8 bases had no gene match. The CDR3 sequence is CASSLISGKSTDTQYF. The DNA of the CDR3 is TGTGCCAGCAGCCTCATAAGCGGGAAAAGCACAGATACGCAGTATTTT.

J is TRBJ1-4 and V is TRBV7-8; possible D gene TRBD1, 6 bases. V gave up 5 bases and J gave up 1 base, with 20 bases separating them. Germline V CDR1 and CDR2: SGHVS, FQNEAQ. The CDR3 loop spans 18 amino acids. In DNA, the CDR3 is TGTGCCAGCAGCCTAAAGGCCGGGAGGGGGAAAACTAATGAAAAACTGTTTTTT. Translating gives CASSLKAGRGKTNEKLFF.

In its sample, this clone was seen a few times. A read error may account for a junction end that differs from germline. The chain has TRBV6-1 and TRBJ2-3, with 8 bases matching TRBD2. Germline V gene lookup returns CDR1 MNHNS and CDR2 SASEGT. The CDR3 consists of 17 residues. CDR3 in amino acids: CAISESQGTRATDTQYF. As DNA, the CDR3 is TGTGCCATCAGTGAGTCTCAGGGGACTAGGGCTACAGATACGCAGTATTTT.

The chain has TRBV30 and TRBJ1-2; D not certain. Germline V gene lookup returns CDR1 GTSNPN and CDR2 SVGIG (reference sequence). V lost 3 bases and J lost 6, with 11 bases in between. The CDR3 extends over 12 amino acids. In DNA, the CDR3 is TGTGCCTGGAGCCCCCAGTGGGATGGCTACACCTTC. The encoded protein is CAWSPQWDGYTF.

This clone was observed a few times. This chain uses TRBV7-2 with TRBJ2-7; 9 bases match TRBD1. Looked up from germline, CDR1 is SGHTA and CDR2 is FQGNSA. J lost 7 bases, V lost 6 bases, and 10 bases had no gene match. The CDR3 loop spans 14 amino acids. CDR3 amino acids: CASSYRQGGDEQYF. The CDR3 nucleotides are TGTGCCAGCAGTTACCGACAGGGGGGCGATGAGCAGTACTTC.

J is TRBJ2-5 and V is TRBV2; the D is unclear. V dropped 7 bases and J dropped 1 base, with 10 bases sitting between them. The CDR3 length is 13 residues. Germline V CDR1 and CDR2: SNHLY, FYNNEI. Written as DNA, the CDR3 is TGTGCCAGCATTTTTACTCTCCAAGAGACCCAGTACTTC. As protein: CASIFTLQETQYF.

The chain has TRBV9 and TRBJ2-1, with 10 nucleotides matching TRBD2. Germline CDR1 and CDR2: SGDLS and YYNGEE. Losses at the gene ends were 0 bases for V and 6 bases for J; bases not matched to a gene: 3. This CDR3 is 15 amino acids long. CDR3 sequence reads: CASSVAASGSNEQFF. The CDR3 DNA reads as TGTGCCAGCAGCGTAGCGGCTAGCGGGAGCAATGAGCAGTTCTTC.

This rearrangement joins TRBV7-3 to TRBJ2-2, with 7 bases fitting TRBD1. V was pared by 4 bases and J by 4 bases, with 3 bases of the junction left unmatched. The CDR3 is 14 residues long. CDR1 and CDR2 (germline): SGHTA, FQGTGA. The CDR3 DNA reads as TGTGCCAGCAGCTCCTCAGGGGGCACCGGGGAGCTGTTTTTT. Translation: CASSSSGGTGELFF.

The chain couples TRBV29-1 to TRBJ1-4; D call uncertain. The CDR3 contains 14 residues. With 4 bases removed from V and 8 bases from J, the gap between germline ends came to 17 bases. Germline assignment: CDR1 SQVTM and CDR2 ANQGSEA. CDR3 region: CSVVTVGKREKLFF. The CDR3, as DNA: TGCAGCGTTGTGACCGTCGGGAAAAGGGAAAAACTGTTTTTT.

V is TRBV5-6 and J is TRBJ2-5; 8 bases fit TRBD1. V was pared by 3 bases and J by 3 bases, with 10 bases of the junction left unmatched. Germline CDR1 SGHDT, CDR2 YYEEEE. This CDR3 spans 16 amino acids. The CDR3 here is CASSSSGTGRKETQYF. The CDR3 DNA reads TGTGCCAGCAGCTCATCCGGGACAGGCCGAAAAGAGACCCAGTACTTC.

A few counts support this clone. The rearrangement uses TRBV5-1 and TRBJ2-5, with D maybe TRBD2 (5 bases). The CDR3 has 14 residues. Germline V gene data show CDR1 as SGHRS and CDR2 as YFSETQ. The V and J ends lost 1 base and 2 bases respectively, with 9 bases between them. The DNA for the CDR3 is TGCGCCAGCAGCTTGCAGAGCGGACAAGAGACCCAGTACTTC. It encodes CASSLQSGQETQYF.

The gene calls are TRBV18 and TRBJ1-2, with D tentatively TRBD1 (5 bases). There are 14 residues in the CDR3. The V gene lost 0 bases and the J gene lost 6 bases, with 11 bases spanning the gap. The germline gives CDR1 KGHSH, CDR2 LQKENI. The CDR3: CASSPPGRGNGYTF. CDR3 coding DNA: TGTGCCAGCTCACCACCGGGTCGGGGGAATGGCTACACCTTC.

The chain combines TRBV12-5 with TRBJ2-5; unclear D gene. Germline values: CDR1 LGHNT, CDR2 FRNRAP. V gave up 1 base and J gave up 5 bases, with 5 bases separating them. This CDR3 comprises 12 residues. CDR3 bases: TGTGCTAGTGGTTTGGAATCCGAGACCCAGTACTTC. Its protein product is CASGLESETQYF.

This clone turned up a few times. The chain uses TRBV7-2 and TRBJ2-1; perhaps TRBD2 as D (7 bases). V dropped 5 bases and J dropped 13 bases, with 15 bases sitting between them. This CDR3 is 12 amino acids long. The germline gives CDR1 SGHTA, CDR2 FQGNSA. The CDR3 region has the DNA TGTGCCAGCAGCCTCGGGGGGCCCGGCCAGTTCTTC. This sequence encodes CASSLGGPGQFF.

The gene calls are TRBV18 and TRBJ1-1; D ambiguous. Deletions cut 3 bases from V and 0 bases from J, with 8 bases between. The CDR3 is 14 residues long. From germline, CDR1 is KGHSH and CDR2 LQKENI. The DNA for the CDR3 is TGTGCCAGCTCACCCGGTAGTATGAACACTGAAGCTTTCTTT. This codes for CASSPGSMNTEAFF.

This clone was observed a handful of times. The chain recombines TRBV18 with TRBJ2-7; maybe TRBD1 (6 bases). The ends were cut back, 4 bases at V and 3 bases at J, with 13 bases in the middle. The CDR3 length is 14 residues. From germline, CDR1 is KGHSH and CDR2 LQKENI. The CDR3 region has the DNA TGTGCCAGCTCACTAACAGGGCTCTTCTACGAGCAGTACTTC. It specifies CASSLTGLFYEQYF. The whole variable domain, filled in from reference TRBV18 and TRBJ2-7, reads NAGVMQNPRHLVRRRGQEARLRCSPMKGHSHVYWYRQLPEEGLKFMVYLQKENIIDESGMPKERFSAEFPKEGPSILRIQQVVRGDSAAYFCASSLTGLFYEQYFGPGTRLTVT.

The chain is built from TRBV4-2 and TRBJ1-2; possibly TRBD1 for D (6 bases). This CDR3 contains 13 residues. Trimming left V 1 base short and J 5 bases short, with 8 bases between. Germline assignment: CDR1 LGHNA and CDR2 YNFKEQ. As DNA, the CDR3 is TGTGCCAGCAGCCAAGGGACAGATTATGGCTACACCTTC. Protein product: CASSQGTDYGYTF.